This is a list of T cell receptor beta chains from one sample in a study of T cells in Graves' hyperthyroidism and ophthalmopathy. TCRdb recomputed calls from the multiplex PCR reads with MiXCR, one row per CDR3 protein. Among a few hundred thousand distinct CDR3 sequences listed, 20% to 25% were seen once. Sequencing was carried out using blood. The origin of the receptors is a woman between 65 and 79 years old with Graves' ophthalmopathy. Each CDR3 is given with its conserved first and last residue. Fields, in order: J gene, D gene, V gene, clone size, CDR3 DNA, CDR3 protein. The D gene is left open where the match is weak. Not every row has a clone size; where given, it reads once, few, many or a size class.

TRBJ1-1,TRBD1,TRBV27,.,TGTGCCAGCAGTCTTAAACAGGGGAGTAACACTGAAGCTTTCTTT,CASSLKQGSNTEAFF
TRBJ1-1,.,TRBV7-2,few,TGTGCCAGGGGGTCGCACACTGAAGCTTTCTTT,CARGSHTEAFF
TRBJ1-1,.,TRBV7-2,many,TGTGCCAGCAGCTTAGAGACTACTGAAGCTTTCTTT,CASSLETTEAFF
TRBJ2-1,TRBD2,TRBV20-1,.,TGCAGTTTCAAAGCGGGAGGGGGAGATGAGCAGTTCTTC,CSFKAGGGDEQFF
TRBJ2-1,TRBD2,TRBV28,many,TGTGCCAGCAGCCCAGCGGGACTACTCGATGAGCAGTTCTTC,CASSPAGLLDEQFF
TRBJ2-5,.,TRBV10-3,.,TGTGCCATCGGACTGGGAGAGACCCAGTACTTC,CAIGLGETQYF
TRBJ2-3,.,TRBV12-3/TRBV12-4,many,TGTGCCAGCAGTTTATGGGTCGCAGATACGCAGTATTTT,CASSLWVADTQYF
TRBJ2-7,.,TRBV5-1,few,TGCGCCAGCAGCTTGGTCGTCGGGGGTGAAGGCGAGCAGTACTTC,CASSLVVGGEGEQYF
TRBJ2-3,.,TRBV7-2,.,TGTGCCGCAGGGGGAGGATTCACAGATACGCAGTATTTT,CAAGGGFTDTQYF
TRBJ1-4,.,TRBV5-8,.,TGTGCCAGCAGCTTCTCGGGACTCCATGAAAAACTGTTTTTT,CASSFSGLHEKLFF
TRBJ1-2,.,TRBV2,many,TGTGCCAGCAGGACTCCGACTTCCTATGGCTACACCTTC,CASRTPTSYGYTF
TRBJ2-1,.,TRBV28,.,TGTGCCAGCAGTTCCCAGGGGAGAGGGAATGAGCAGTTCTTC,CASSSQGRGNEQFF
TRBJ2-7,TRBD1,TRBV7-9,few,TGTGCCAGCAGCACCGGGACAGGGGTCTACGAGCAGTACTTC,CASSTGTGVYEQYF
TRBJ2-1,TRBD2,TRBV30,.,TGTGCCTGGAGTGTACAAGGAGGGATAGATAGCGGGAGGGCCTACAATGAGCAGTTCTTC,CAWSVQGGIDSGRAYNEQFF
TRBJ2-4,TRBD2,TRBV12-3/TRBV12-4,many,TGTGCCAGCTCTTACCGGGGACTAGGGGCAAACATTCAGTACTTC,CASSYRGLGANIQYF
TRBJ1-2,.,TRBV24-1,few,TGTGCCACCAGTTTTCAGGACCATGGCTACACCTTC,CATSFQDHGYTF
TRBJ1-1,.,TRBV7-2,many,TGTGCCAGCAGCTCGCAAGCGGGGCTCGCTGAAGCTTTCTTT,CASSSQAGLAEAFF
TRBJ2-1,.,TRBV27,once,TGTGCCAGCAGCTTGAAACTACGGAATGAGCAGTTCTTC,CASSLKLRNEQFF
TRBJ2-4,TRBD2,TRBV6-1,many,TGTGCCACCCTCCAAGGGGAGGGTAGGGGAAACATTCAGTACTTC,CATLQGEGRGNIQYF
TRBJ2-4,.,TRBV28,few,TGTGCCAGCAGTTTATTAGGGTCCAAAAACATTCAGTACTTC,CASSLLGSKNIQYF
TRBJ1-1,.,TRBV18,few,TGTGCCAGCTCACCACCGGAACGGGTGAACACTGAAGCTTTCTTT,CASSPPERVNTEAFF
TRBJ1-1,.,TRBV28,many,TGTGCCAGCAGTTTGAACACCAGAATTAACACTGAAGCTTTCTTT,CASSLNTRINTEAFF
TRBJ2-7,.,TRBV7-2,many,TGTGCCAGCAGCCCTCTGAATTACGAGCAGTACTTC,CASSPLNYEQYF
TRBJ1-2,.,TRBV2,many,TGTGCCAGCAGTGGTCTTGGGGCTGGCTACACCTTC,CASSGLGAGYTF
TRBJ2-7,TRBD1,TRBV7-2,many,TGTGCCAGCAGCTCTAGGGGGACAGGGGGCTACGAGCAGTACTTC,CASSSRGTGGYEQYF
TRBJ2-7,.,TRBV13,.,TGTGCCAGCAGCCCCGTGAGGGGGTCCTACGAGCAGTACTTC,CASSPVRGSYEQYF
TRBJ1-6,TRBD1,TRBV6-1,.,TGTGCCAGCACTAGGACAGGGTATAATTCACCCCTCCACTTT,CASTRTGYNSPLHF
TRBJ2-2,TRBD1,TRBV11-3,.,TGTGCCAGCAGCCGACGGACAGGGGGTTCGGACGGGGAGCTGTTTTTT,CASSRRTGGSDGELFF
TRBJ2-7,TRBD2,TRBV7-9,.,TGTGCCAGCAGCCGACTAGCGGGACAAGGGGAGCAGTACTTC,CASSRLAGQGEQYF
TRBJ2-1,TRBD2,TRBV15,.,TGTGCCACCAGCAGAGCCAGCGGGAGGTCCTACAATGAGCAGTTCTTC,CATSRASGRSYNEQFF
TRBJ1-2,TRBD1,TRBV6-1,.,TGTGCCAGCAGTGAAAGGACAGGGGGAGGCTACACCTTC,CASSERTGGGYTF
TRBJ2-1,TRBD2,TRBV19,.,TGTGCCAGTACCCCCAGTATAGCTAGCGGAGCTACACGGGATGAGCAGTTCTTC,CASTPSIASGATRDEQFF
TRBJ2-1,.,TRBV4-1,.,TGCGCCAGCAGCCAATTGGGCTTGGTTGAGCAGTTCTTC,CASSQLGLVEQFF
TRBJ2-1,TRBD2,TRBV11-2,.,TGTGCCAGCAGCGCCCTGACTAGCGGGACTATAGGCGAGCAGTTCTTC,CASSALTSGTIGEQFF